The 27 T cell receptor beta chains below all came from one sample that was sequenced in a study of T cell changes during pregnancy in multiple sclerosis (dated by TCRdb to the late 2010s). Receptors were amplified or captured by the immunoSEQ multiplex PCR assay. The clones in this table, taken by TCRdb from immuneACCESS, are in-frame only. Not every clone is retained; where verified, under half of the shortfall comes from an unresolved V gene, and the cause of the rest is unknown. The sample has approximately 69,000 clones on record, 91% of them singletons. Of the sample, roughly 0.3% is held by the ten largest clones. The sample was CD4+ T cells from peripheral blood mononuclear cells, taken in the third trimester of pregnancy. These receptors were taken from a female donor in good health, enrolled as a control in a pregnancy study.

This sequence joins TRBV5-6 and TRBJ1-4; the D gene is possibly TRBD1 (5 bases). V was shortened by 2 bases and J by 7 bases, with 12 bases between the two germline ends. The CDR3 consists of 14 residues. Germline V gene sequence: CDR1 SGHDT, CDR2 YYEEEE. Written as DNA, the CDR3 is TGTGCCAGCAGCTTCGGCAGGAGGGGTGAAAAACTGTTTTTT. This sequence encodes CASSFGRRGEKLFF.

This chain connects TRBV7-2 to TRBJ2-7; TRBD2 agrees at 11 bases. The CDR3 sequence is 15 residues long. CDR1 and CDR2 (germline): SGHTA, FQGNSA. Germline trimming cut 4 bases from V and 2 bases from J; bases unmatched to any gene: 4. The CDR3 protein is CASSSLAGDPYEQYF. Written as DNA, the CDR3 is TGTGCCAGCAGCTCACTAGCGGGGGACCCCTACGAGCAGTACTTC.

The chain couples TRBV9 to TRBJ2-6, with D tentatively TRBD2 (6 bases). Germline CDR1 and CDR2: SGDLS and YYNGEE. V gave up 0 bases and J gave up 0 bases, with 16 bases separating them. The CDR3 has 19 amino acids. DNA of the CDR3: TGTGCCAGCAGCGTAGGTCCAGGGAGGTCCTCCTCTGGGGCCAACGTCCTGACTTTC. It translates to CASSVGPGRSSSGANVLTF.

The CDR3 nucleotides read TGTGCCAGCTCACCCGGACAGGGAATTAGGGATGAGCAGTTCTTC. Translation gives CASSPGQGIRDEQFF. The chain is built from TRBV18 and TRBJ2-1; 8 bases are shared with TRBD1. V trimming: 3 bases; J trimming: 8 bases; junction bases outside the gene matches: 9. Germline assignment: CDR1 KGHSH and CDR2 LQKENI. The CDR3 spans 15 residues. Full variable domain (missing parts from reference TRBV18 and TRBJ2-1): NAGVMQNPRHLVRRRGQEARLRCSPMKGHSHVYWYRQLPEEGLKFMVYLQKENIIDESGMPKERFSAEFPKEGPSILRIQQVVRGDSAAYFCASSPGQGIRDEQFFGPGTRLTVL.

The chain links TRBV10-3 to TRBJ1-5; D unclear. The V end was cut by 4 bases, the J end by 0 bases, with 7 bases between. Germline lookup yields CDR1 ENHRY and CDR2 SYGVKD. The CDR3 sequence is 14 residues long. The CDR3 is CAISAENSNQPQHF. The CDR3 nucleotides are TGTGCCATCAGTGCAGAAAATAGCAATCAGCCCCAGCATTTT.

The rearrangement uses TRBV7-3 and TRBJ1-3; TRBD1 matches at 7 bases. V lost 5 bases to trimming and J lost 4 bases; unmatched junction nucleotides: 5. This CDR3 region has 14 residues. Germline CDR1 and CDR2: SGHTA and FQGTGA. DNA of the CDR3: TGTGCCAGCAGCGCGACAGGGCCCGGAAACACCATATATTTT. This codes for CASSATGPGNTIYF.

V is TRBV30 and J is TRBJ2-3; possibly TRBD2 for D (6 bases). Trimming shortened V by 4 bases and J by 2 bases, and 13 bases separated the two germline ends. The CDR3 runs to 14 residues. CDR1 is GTSNPN and CDR2 is SVGIG in the germline V gene (reference sequence). The CDR3 sequence: CAWKEGRLTDTQYF. CDR3 coding DNA: TGTGCCTGGAAGGAGGGGCGCCTCACAGATACGCAGTATTTT.

The V call is TRBV11-2, the J call TRBJ2-2; D might be TRBD1 (5 bases). CDR1 is SGHAT and CDR2 is FQNNGV in the germline V gene. Trimming took 3 bases from V and 2 from J, leaving 10 bases between them. The CDR3 is 15 amino acids. Here the CDR3 reads CASSFGTGNTGELFF. DNA for the CDR3: TGTGCCAGCAGCTTCGGTACAGGAAACACCGGGGAGCTGTTTTTT.

The chain carries TRBV5-4 and TRBJ2-7; 8 bases agree with TRBD1. CDR1 and CDR2 from the germline V gene are SGHNT and YYREEE (reference sequence). V shed 2 bases, J shed 3 bases, and the junction held 4 bases outside the gene matches. The CDR3 extends over 14 amino acids. CDR3 in DNA: TGTGCCAGCAGCTTTTCAGGGGGCCGCTACGAGCAGTACTTC. Translated: CASSFSGGRYEQYF. Using reference TRBV5-4 and TRBJ2-7 for the parts outside the CDR3, the full variable domain is ETGVTQSPTHLIKTRGQQVTLRCSSQSGHNTVSWYQQALGQGPQFIFQYYREEENGRGNFPPRFSGLQFPNYSSELNVNALELDDSALYLCASSFSGGRYEQYFGPGTRLTVT.

The chain carries TRBV2 and TRBJ2-3, with 8 bases fitting TRBD2. Losses at the gene ends were 7 bases for V and 2 bases for J; bases not matched to a gene: 8. Germline assignment: CDR1 SNHLY and CDR2 FYNNEI. The length of the CDR3 is 15 residues. The CDR3 spells CASTRGGRNTDTQYF. CDR3 bases: TGTGCCAGCACACGCGGGGGGAGGAACACAGATACGCAGTATTTT.

This clone was counted only a few times. The chain is built from TRBV7-9 and TRBJ1-6; no definite D call. The CDR3 sequence is 17 residues long. Germline values: CDR1 SEHNR, CDR2 FQNEAQ (reference sequence). V was cut by 5 bases and J by 8 bases, with 22 bases left in between. The CDR3 is CASSLVADPKGDSPLHF. CDR3 sequence (DNA): TGTGCCAGCAGCCTCGTAGCGGACCCCAAAGGCGATTCACCCCTCCACTTT.

This sequence joins TRBV15 and TRBJ1-5, with a weak D call TRBD1 (5 bases). Germline CDR1 reads LNHNV; CDR2 reads YYDKDF (reference sequence). The CDR3 extends over 14 amino acids. Trimming shortened V by 2 bases and J by 0 bases, and 5 bases separated the two germline ends. The CDR3 DNA follows: TGTGCCACCAGCAGACAGGGTAGCAATCAGCCCCAGCATTTT. This sequence encodes CATSRQGSNQPQHF.

The rearrangement joins TRBV5-6 to TRBJ2-3; 7 nucleotides line up with TRBD1. CDR3 size: 16 residues. J was trimmed by 3 bases and V by 0 bases; bases with no gene match: 7. Germline V CDR1 and CDR2: SGHDT, YYEEEE. CDR3 in DNA: TGTGCCAGCAGCTTGGTAAAGGGGGCGCGGACAGATACGCAGTATTTT. It yields the protein CASSLVKGARTDTQYF.

Only a few counts were recorded for this clone. The sample holds other DNA sequences that translate to the same CDR3. The chain joins TRBV30 to TRBJ1-5, with 9 nucleotides matching TRBD1. The germline V gene has CDR1 GTSNPN and CDR2 SVGIG (reference sequence). CDR3 size: 15 residues. The junction had 5 bases not matched to a gene; V was cut back by 2 bases and J by 3 bases. The chain's CDR3 is CAWSPGQGDNQPQHF. The CDR3 nucleotides read TGTGCCTGGAGTCCGGGACAGGGTGACAATCAGCCCCAGCATTTT.

V and J are TRBV5-5 and TRBJ2-7; a weak D match, TRBD1 (6 bases). This CDR3 is 14 amino acids long. Looked up from germline, CDR1 is SGHKS and CDR2 is YYEKEE (reference sequence). Trimming cost V 9 bases and J 0 bases, with 16 bases left between them. CDR3 protein: CATPDRPSSYEQYF. Here the CDR3 DNA reads TGTGCCACCCCGGACAGACCGAGCTCCTACGAGCAGTACTTC.

Concerning this clone itself: The same CDR3 also results from other DNA sequences found in this sample. The V and J genes are TRBV11-2 and TRBJ2-1; D remains ambiguous. The V end lost 1 base, the J end lost 5 bases, and 6 bases lay between the germline ends. The CDR3 has 13 residues. Germline V CDR1 and CDR2: SGHAT, FQNNGV. The CDR3 DNA follows: TGTGCCAGCAGCTTAGGGCTGAACAATGAGCAGTTCTTC. Protein product: CASSLGLNNEQFF.

This clone showed up just a few times. The chain combines TRBV9 with TRBJ1-1; the D is unclear. V was pared by 0 bases and J by 4 bases, with 7 bases between. The germline gives CDR1 SGDLS, CDR2 YYNGEE. This CDR3 comprises 13 residues. CDR3 DNA sequence: TGTGCCAGCAGCGTAGGGGCAGGCACTGAAGCTTTCTTT. Amino acid sequence: CASSVGAGTEAFF.

This chain uses TRBV19 with TRBJ1-5; 7 nucleotides agree with TRBD1. CDR3 length equals 16 residues. Trimming took 2 bases from V and 2 from J; bases not matched to a gene: 6. Germline values: CDR1 LNHDA, CDR2 SQIVND (reference sequence). This CDR3 reads CASSIMRGLGNQPQHF. The DNA for the CDR3 is TGTGCCAGTAGTATAATGAGGGGGCTGGGCAATCAGCCCCAGCATTTT. Using reference TRBV19 and TRBJ1-5 for the parts outside the CDR3, the full variable domain is DGGITQSPKYLFRKEGQNVTLSCEQNLNHDAMYWYRQDPGQGLRLIYYSQIVNDFQKGDIAEGYSVSREKKESFPLTVTSAQKNPTAFYLCASSIMRGLGNQPQHFGDGTRLSIL.

The J gene is TRBJ1-5, the V gene TRBV7-2; D is unresolved. The CDR3 has 17 amino acids. Trimming stripped 0 bases from V and 4 bases from J, with 16 bases between. Germline loops: CDR1 SGHTA, CDR2 FQGNSA. CDR3 residues: CASSLAPDFDFNQPQHF. Written as DNA, the CDR3 is TGTGCCAGCAGCTTAGCGCCCGACTTCGACTTTAATCAGCCCCAGCATTTT.

This chain links TRBV5-8 with TRBJ1-1; D remains unclear. Germline V gives CDR1 SGHTS, CDR2 YDEGEE. The CDR3 length is 13 residues. V was pared by 2 bases and J by 2 bases, with 7 bases between. CDR3: CASSFVSNTEAFF. The CDR3 DNA follows: TGTGCCAGCAGCTTCGTTAGTAACACTGAAGCTTTCTTT.

The chain uses TRBV9 and TRBJ1-1; D not certain. CDR1 is SGDLS and CDR2 is YYNGEE in the germline V gene. CDR3 size: 14 residues. Trimming pared 3 bases from V and 0 bases from J, leaving 9 bases between. The CDR3 DNA reads as TGTGCCAGCAGCGCTCTCTCAGTGAACACTGAAGCTTTCTTT. Residues: CASSALSVNTEAFF.

The chain joins TRBV4-1 to TRBJ2-1; TRBD2 agrees at 15 bases. CDR3 length: 20 amino acids. Per the germline V gene, CDR1 is MGHRA and CDR2 is YSYEKL. V lost 3 bases and J lost 0; bases outside the gene matches: 9. In nucleotides, the CDR3 is TGCGCCAGCAGCCATTCCCCGGGACTAGCGGGGGGATTCTCCTACAATGAGCAGTTCTTC. Protein sequence: CASSHSPGLAGGFSYNEQFF.

In DNA, the CDR3 is TGTGCCAGCAGCTTTGCGGGGGCAAGCACAGATACGCAGTATTTT. The encoded protein is CASSFAGASTDTQYF. This chain joins TRBV7-2 and TRBJ2-3; a weak D match, TRBD2 (7 bases). V lost 3 bases to trimming and J lost 0 bases, with 10 bases between them. Looked up from germline, CDR1 is SGHTA and CDR2 is FQGNSA. The CDR3 is made up of 15 amino acids.

The chain carries TRBV4-3 and TRBJ2-1, with 8 bases that match TRBD1. V was clipped by 3 bases and J by 9 bases; unmatched bases: 4. Germline V CDR1 and CDR2: LGHNA, YSLEER. This CDR3 is 13 amino acids long. In DNA form, the CDR3 reads TGCGCCAGCAGCCAGGACAGGGACGGTGAGCAGTTCTTC. This translates into CASSQDRDGEQFF.

V gene TRBV9 combines with J gene TRBJ2-7; 10 positions agree with TRBD1. This CDR3 comprises 17 residues. In germline, CDR1 is SGDLS, CDR2 YYNGEE. V lost 6 bases, J lost 3 bases, and 15 bases stayed unmatched. CDR3 sequence reads: CASTLPKGGTGDYEQYF. The CDR3 DNA is TGTGCCAGCACCCTACCCAAAGGGGGGACAGGGGACTACGAGCAGTACTTC.

The genes are TRBV7-2 and TRBJ2-5; possible D gene TRBD2, 6 bases. Trimming took 5 bases from V and 2 from J, leaving 15 bases between them. The CDR3 contains 15 residues. The germline gives CDR1 SGHTA, CDR2 FQGNSA. CDR3: CASSDRRGGQETQYF. In DNA, the CDR3 is TGTGCCAGCAGCGACCGACGCGGAGGGCAAGAGACCCAGTACTTC.

V is TRBV5-8 and J is TRBJ1-4; D uncertain. V lost 4 bases, J lost 0 bases, and 10 bases lay in between. This CDR3 has 15 amino acids. Germline V gene lookup returns CDR1 SGHTS and CDR2 YDEGEE. The CDR3: CASSGTVTTNEKLFF. Written as DNA, the CDR3 is TGTGCCAGCAGCGGTACAGTCACAACTAATGAAAAACTGTTTTTT.